What follows are 7 T cell receptor beta chains derived from one specimen sequenced in a study of cytomegalovirus exposure and HLA in healthy donors. 13 Jbeta primers and 60 Vbeta primers were used for the PCR. TCRdb keeps only in-frame clones here, not all; method: immunoSEQ multiplex PCR. Found here are about 62,000 clones, roughly 75% of them singletons; the top ten hold less than 7%. Sequencing input: PBMCs. The receptor source for this set is a woman in her thirties in good health and CMV-seronegative.

This clone was observed once. The V gene is TRBV9, the J gene TRBJ2-1; 16 bases map to TRBD2. CDR3 length: 18 amino acids. Germline CDR1 is SGDLS and CDR2 is YYNGEE. J lost 3 bases, V lost 4 bases, and 7 bases had no gene match. The CDR3 protein is CASSLGTSGRAGYNEQFF. The DNA of the CDR3 is TGTGCCAGCAGCTTAGGGACTAGCGGGAGGGCGGGCTACAATGAGCAGTTCTTC.

The chain couples TRBV5-1 to TRBJ2-5; 10 bases are shared with TRBD2. Germline V gene data show CDR1 as SGHRS and CDR2 as YFSETQ. J lost 3 bases, V lost 5 bases, and 7 bases had no gene match. CDR3 length: 15 amino acids. CDR3 protein: CASRPGLAREETQYF. CDR3 DNA: TGCGCCAGCAGACCGGGACTAGCGAGGGAAGAGACCCAGTACTTC.

There are a few counts of this clone. The rearrangement links TRBV5-1 to TRBJ1-2; D is unclear. The CDR3 consists of 13 residues. V was shortened by 0 bases and J by 1 base, with 4 bases between the two germline ends. CDR1 is SGHRS and CDR2 is YFSETQ in the germline V gene. The chain's CDR3 is CASSLDNNYGYTF. CDR3 nucleotides: TGCGCCAGCAGCTTGGACAATAACTATGGCTACACCTTC. The full variable domain, in which reference TRBV5-1 and TRBJ1-2 provide the parts outside the CDR3, is KAGVTQTPRYLIKTRGQQVTLSCSPISGHRSVSWYQQTPGQGLQFLFEYFSETQRNKGNFPGRFSGRQFSNSRSEMNVSTLELGDSALYLCASSLDNNYGYTFGSGTRLTVV.

The chain couples TRBV28 to TRBJ2-7; D might be TRBD2 (6 bases). Trimming pared 6 bases from V and 2 bases from J, leaving 17 bases between. The length of the CDR3 is 15 residues. Germline CDR1 and CDR2: MDHEN and SYDVKM. The DNA of the CDR3 is TGTGCCAGCAGGGGTGGGACTCCCGTTACCTACGAGCAGTACTTC. Translated: CASRGGTPVTYEQYF.

The chain carries TRBV11-2 and TRBJ2-3; TRBD1 matches 9 bases. The J segment lost 4 bases and the V segment lost 1 base, leaving 3 bases of the junction unmatched. The CDR3 is 15 residues long. Germline V CDR1 and CDR2: SGHAT, FQNNGV. The CDR3 DNA is TGTGCCAGCAGCTTAGGGACAGGGGCGGCAGATACGCAGTATTTT. The encoded protein is CASSLGTGAADTQYF.

This rearrangement joins TRBV19 to TRBJ2-1; D may be TRBD2 (7 bases). This CDR3 comprises 16 residues. V was pared by 3 bases and J by 3 bases, with 15 bases between. The germline V gene has CDR1 LNHDA and CDR2 SQIVND (reference sequence). The CDR3 loop is CASSMGGLPSYNEQFF. In DNA form, the CDR3 reads TGTGCCAGTAGTATGGGGGGGCTTCCCAGCTACAATGAGCAGTTCTTC. The complete variable domain, with remaining parts taken from reference TRBV19 and TRBJ2-1, reads DGGITQSPKYLFRKEGQNVTLSCEQNLNHDAMYWYRQDPGQGLRLIYYSQIVNDFQKGDIAEGYSVSREKKESFPLTVTSAQKNPTAFYLCASSMGGLPSYNEQFFGPGTRLTVL.

V is TRBV9 and J is TRBJ1-5; D remains unclear. Germline V gene sequence: CDR1 SGDLS, CDR2 YYNGEE. This CDR3 has 16 amino acids. V shed 0 bases and J shed 4 bases, with 14 bases lying between them. The CDR3 sequence: CASSVGAGISNQPQHF. The CDR3 DNA reads as TGTGCCAGCAGCGTAGGAGCGGGGATAAGTAATCAGCCCCAGCATTTT.